Below, 30 T cell receptor beta chains from the same sample are listed, as sequenced in a study of T cell clones after liver transplantation. Method: immunoSEQ multiplex PCR; TCRdb's copy keeps in-frame clones and lacks some. The data contain fewer than 65,000 clones, 60% to 80% of them singletons. The specimen comprised CD4+ T cells from blood, sampled at the 22-month timepoint. The receptors were sampled from a human patient who received a liver transplant. The graft donor may account for some of the T cells.

This clone was recorded at least ten times. The chain uses TRBV7-9 and TRBJ2-7, with TRBD1 as a possible D gene (5 bases). The germline V and J ends were trimmed by 1 base and 7 bases, with 14 bases remaining between them. The CDR3 length is 14 residues. Germline lookup yields CDR1 SEHNR and CDR2 FQNEAQ (reference sequence). The CDR3 loop reads CASSLVVRVWEQYF. As DNA, the CDR3 is TGTGCCAGCAGCTTAGTAGTCAGGGTTTGGGAGCAGTACTTC. Full variable domain (rest looked up from reference TRBV7-9 and TRBJ2-7): DTGVSQNPRHKITKRGQNVTFRCDPISEHNRLYWYRQTLGQGPEFLTYFQNEAQLEKSRLLSDRFSAERPKGSFSTLEIQRTEQGDSAMYLCASSLVVRVWEQYFGPGTRLTVT.

This rearrangement joins TRBV5-4 to TRBJ1-1; D gene uncertain. This CDR3 is 14 amino acids long. V was shortened by 0 bases and J by 3 bases, with 9 bases between the two germline ends. Germline V lookup: CDR1 SGHNT, CDR2 YYREEE (reference sequence). The CDR3 DNA reads TGTGCCAGCAGCTTGGGGGGAAAGGACACTGAAGCTTTCTTT. Translating it yields CASSLGGKDTEAFF.

The V and J genes are TRBV6-1 and TRBJ2-7; no firm D call. CDR1 and CDR2 from the germline V gene are MNHNS and SASEGT. V was trimmed by 10 bases and J by 2 bases, leaving 9 bases between them. The CDR3 contains 11 residues. CDR3 protein: CATTEPYEQYF. The CDR3 nucleotides are TGTGCCACCACAGAGCCCTACGAGCAGTACTTC.

This clone was seen only a few times. The chain couples TRBV4-1 to TRBJ1-2, with TRBD1 matching 7 bases. Germline CDR1 and CDR2: MGHRA and YSYEKL. CDR3 size: 15 residues. Trimming at V came to 1 base and at J to 7 bases, leaving 9 bases not matched to a gene. The CDR3 region has the DNA TGCGCCAGCAGCCAAGTCGGGAACAGGGGAGGTGGCTACACCTTC. Protein sequence: CASSQVGNRGGGYTF.

The rearrangement uses TRBV25-1 and TRBJ2-3; 9 nucleotides line up with TRBD1. CDR1 is MGHDK and CDR2 is SYGVNS in the germline V gene. After removal of 3 bases from V and 4 bases from J, the junction contained 8 bases not matched to a gene. The CDR3 extends over 16 amino acids. The CDR3 protein is CASSDLGQGSADTQYF. The CDR3 DNA follows: TGTGCCAGCAGTGACTTGGGACAGGGTTCGGCAGATACGCAGTATTTT.

This chain links TRBV7-8 with TRBJ2-3, with no clear D. V gave up 0 bases and J gave up 6 bases, with 7 bases separating them. The germline V gene has CDR1 SGHVS and CDR2 FQNEAQ. The CDR3 loop spans 13 amino acids. CDR3 bases: TGTGCCAGCAGCTTAGCGAAAGGGGATACGCAGTATTTT. Translating it yields CASSLAKGDTQYF.

In DNA, the CDR3 is TGTGCCAGTAGTAAAGGAGATCCGATAGGAGAAAAACTGTTTTTT. Protein sequence: CASSKGDPIGEKLFF. V gene TRBV19 combines with J gene TRBJ1-4; D gene uncertain. CDR3 length equals 15 residues. V lost 4 bases, J lost 8 bases, and 17 bases lay in between. Germline V CDR1 and CDR2: LNHDA, SQIVND (reference sequence).

The CDR3 loop is CASSPPGTDTQYF. The CDR3 DNA reads as TGTGCCAGCTCACCCCCCGGCACAGATACGCAGTATTTT. The rearrangement uses TRBV18 and TRBJ2-3; D gene unclear. Trimming pared 3 bases from V and 1 base from J, leaving 5 bases between. Germline CDR1 reads KGHSH; CDR2 reads LQKENI. This CDR3 spans 13 amino acids.

The CDR3 region is CASSPRAGFNEKLFF. Written as DNA, the CDR3 is TGTGCCAGCAGTCCCCGCGCGGGGTTTAATGAAAAACTGTTTTTT. The rearrangement uses TRBV2 and TRBJ1-4; unclear D gene. Germline lookup yields CDR1 SNHLY and CDR2 FYNNEI. The CDR3 consists of 15 residues. Trimming took off 5 bases at V and 4 bases at J, with 14 bases between the two ends. The full variable domain, completed using reference TRBV2 and TRBJ1-4, is EPEVTQTPSHQVTQMGQEVILRCVPISNHLYFYWYRQILGQKVEFLVSFYNNEISEKSEIFDDQFSVERPDGSNFTLKIRSTKLEDSAMYFCASSPRAGFNEKLFFGSGTQLSVL.

The J gene is TRBJ2-2, the V gene TRBV5-4; D is perhaps TRBD1 (5 bases). The CDR3 consists of 14 residues. Trimming stripped 2 bases from V and 3 bases from J, with 8 bases between. Germline CDR1 and CDR2: SGHNT and YYREEE (reference sequence). The CDR3 DNA reads TGTGCCAGCAGCTTAGACAGAGACACCGGGGAGCTGTTTTTT. Protein product: CASSLDRDTGELFF.

This clone was counted ten times or more. This sequence joins TRBV28 and TRBJ1-5, with D unclear. The CDR3 has 14 amino acids. The germline V gene has CDR1 MDHEN and CDR2 SYDVKM. V gave up 0 bases and J gave up 5 bases, with 8 bases separating them. The CDR3: CASSLWQADQPQHF. The CDR3 nucleotides read TGTGCCAGCAGTTTATGGCAGGCAGATCAGCCCCAGCATTTT.

The J gene is TRBJ2-1, the V gene TRBV4-2; TRBD1 might be the D (5 bases). CDR3 length equals 15 residues. Germline V gene lookup returns CDR1 LGHNA and CDR2 YNFKEQ. The ends were cut back, 0 bases at V and 12 bases at J, with 18 bases in the middle. The CDR3 DNA reads TGTGCCAGCAGCCAAGAAATCTCCCCTACAGGTTGGCAGTTCTTC. Translated: CASSQEISPTGWQFF.

V is TRBV5-6 and J is TRBJ2-1, with D perhaps given as TRBD1 or TRBD2 (5 bases each). CDR1 is SGHDT, CDR2 YYEEEE, per germline. The CDR3 length is 16 residues. Deletions cut 1 base from V and 0 bases from J, with 11 bases between. CDR3 sequence: CASSLYGTVSYNEQFF. CDR3 DNA sequence: TGTGCCAGCAGCTTGTATGGGACGGTCTCCTACAATGAGCAGTTCTTC.

This chain uses TRBV19 with TRBJ2-1; D call uncertain. V shed 3 bases and J shed 9 bases, with 9 bases lying between them. The CDR3 is 12 residues long. Germline loops: CDR1 LNHDA, CDR2 SQIVND (reference sequence). The CDR3, as DNA: TGTGCCAGTAGTATTGAGGTCGGTGAGCAGTTCTTC. Protein: CASSIEVGEQFF.

The chain has TRBV28 and TRBJ1-5; D unresolved. The V gene's germline CDR1 is MDHEN and CDR2 SYDVKM. The CDR3 has 13 residues. V lost 11 bases, J lost 5 bases, and 16 bases lay in between. The CDR3 region is CAANRGLDQPQHF. The CDR3, as DNA: TGTGCCGCAAACAGAGGATTGGATCAGCCCCAGCATTTT. The variable domain in full, completed from reference TRBV28 and TRBJ1-5, reads DVKVTQSSRYLVKRTGEKVFLECVQDMDHENMFWYRQDPGLGLRLIYFSYDVKMKEKGDIPEGYSVSREKKERFSLILESASTNQTSMYLCAANRGLDQPQHFGDGTRLSIL.

This clone was recorded a few times. V gene TRBV9 combines with J gene TRBJ2-3, with TRBD2 as a possible D gene (6 bases). Germline V gene sequence: CDR1 SGDLS, CDR2 YYNGEE. The CDR3 is made up of 14 amino acids. Trimming cost V 4 bases and J 0 bases, with 9 bases left between them. The CDR3 DNA sequence: TGTGCCAGCAGCCTTGGACTAAGCACAGATACGCAGTATTTT. It codes for CASSLGLSTDTQYF.

V usage is TRBV2 and J usage is TRBJ1-6; D is unresolved. Trimming pared 9 bases from V and 4 bases from J, leaving 10 bases between. CDR3 size: 13 residues. From germline, CDR1 is SNHLY and CDR2 FYNNEI. CDR3 DNA: TGTGCCAGTTCAAAGGGATATAATTCACCCCTCCACTTT. Its protein is CASSKGYNSPLHF.

This clone was observed a single time. This chain uses TRBV18 with TRBJ1-6; the match to TRBD1 covers 7 bases. Germline trimming cut 2 bases from V and 10 bases from J; bases unmatched to any gene: 8. Germline loops: CDR1 KGHSH, CDR2 LQKENI. The CDR3 is 15 amino acids. The CDR3 nucleotides are TGTGCCAGCTCACCATCCGGGACAGATTACTCACCCCTCCACTTT. Translation gives CASSPSGTDYSPLHF.

The chain employs TRBV19 and TRBJ2-5; tentatively, D is TRBD1 (7 bases). The germline gives CDR1 LNHDA, CDR2 SQIVND (reference sequence). V lost 3 bases to trimming and J lost 5 bases, with 10 bases between them. This CDR3 region has 13 residues. The CDR3 here is CASSIPGGETQYF. As DNA, the CDR3 is TGTGCCAGTAGTATTCCAGGGGGGGAGACCCAGTACTTC.

The rearrangement joins TRBV5-1 to TRBJ2-1, with 10 positions matching TRBD1. From germline, CDR1 is SGHRS and CDR2 YFSETQ. Unmatched junction bases numbered 10, after V lost 0 bases and J lost 7 bases. The CDR3 covers 17 residues. In DNA, the CDR3 is TGCGCCAGCAGCTTGGCTCCACCGGGACAGGGGAGAAATGAGCAGTTCTTC. Amino acid sequence: CASSLAPPGQGRNEQFF. Full variable domain (missing parts from reference TRBV5-1 and TRBJ2-1): KAGVTQTPRYLIKTRGQQVTLSCSPISGHRSVSWYQQTPGQGLQFLFEYFSETQRNKGNFPGRFSGRQFSNSRSEMNVSTLELGDSALYLCASSLAPPGQGRNEQFFGPGTRLTVL.

This clone occurred a few times. The sample has other DNA sequences that encode this CDR3 too. This chain uses TRBV5-4 with TRBJ2-2, with D possibly TRBD1 on 5 matching bases. The germline V gene has CDR1 SGHNT and CDR2 YYREEE (reference sequence). V lost 1 base, J lost 3 bases, and 10 bases lay in between. CDR3 length: 15 residues. DNA for the CDR3: TGTGCCAGCAGCTTGAAACAGGCCGACACCGGGGAGCTGTTTTTT. Its protein is CASSLKQADTGELFF.

This clone was observed a few times. The J gene is TRBJ1-2, the V gene TRBV28; 7 bases are shared with TRBD1. CDR1 MDHEN and CDR2 SYDVKM come from the germline V gene. V gave up 5 bases and J gave up 4 bases; unmatched junction bases: 4. This CDR3 contains 13 residues. CDR3: CASSTGVPYGYTF. CDR3 sequence (DNA): TGTGCCAGCAGTACAGGGGTACCCTATGGCTACACCTTC.

This clone was seen a single time. The V call is TRBV11-2, the J call TRBJ2-7, with D hard to call. Trimming cost V 2 bases and J 2 bases, with 10 bases left between them. Germline CDR1 SGHAT, CDR2 FQNNGV. This CDR3 has 14 residues. CDR3 amino acids: CASSLPGLTYEQYF. The CDR3 DNA is TGTGCCAGCAGCTTACCGGGCTTAACCTACGAGCAGTACTTC.

The chain couples TRBV7-2 to TRBJ1-1, with D possibly matching TRBD1 (5 bases). Germline CDR1 and CDR2: SGHTA and FQGNSA. V lost 10 bases, J lost 5 bases, and 17 bases lay in between. CDR3 size: 13 residues. The CDR3 here is CAIGAGVGTEAFF. For the CDR3, the DNA is TGTGCCATCGGGGCGGGAGTCGGGACTGAAGCTTTCTTT.

The V call is TRBV30, the J call TRBJ2-4; 11 nucleotides line up with TRBD1. J lost 1 base, V lost 5 bases, and 10 bases had no gene match. The germline gives CDR1 GTSNPN, CDR2 SVGIG (reference sequence). CDR3 length: 17 amino acids. DNA for the CDR3: TGTGCCTGGGCAGGACAGGGGGCAACTCTGGCCAAAAACATTCAGTACTTC. Translating gives CAWAGQGATLAKNIQYF.

V usage is TRBV9 and J usage is TRBJ2-7, with 11 bases aligning to TRBD1. Trimming at V came to 3 bases and at J to 6 bases, leaving 8 bases not matched to a gene. This CDR3 region has 15 residues. The germline gives CDR1 SGDLS, CDR2 YYNGEE. The CDR3 sequence: CASSDRTGGFVEQYF. The CDR3 coding sequence is TGTGCCAGCAGCGACAGGACAGGGGGCTTTGTCGAGCAGTACTTC.

The chain uses TRBV9 and TRBJ2-1; the match to TRBD2 covers 10 bases. V trimming: 2 bases; J trimming: 6 bases; junction bases outside the gene matches: 8. The germline gives CDR1 SGDLS, CDR2 YYNGEE. CDR3 length equals 16 residues. The CDR3 region has the DNA TGTGCCAGCAGCGTCACTTCCCTAGCGGGGGCCAATGAGCAGTTCTTC. Translation gives CASSVTSLAGANEQFF.

This clone was counted a few times. V usage is TRBV7-2 and J usage is TRBJ2-1; D call uncertain. Trimming removed 4 bases at V and 6 bases at J, with 10 bases between. Germline V gives CDR1 SGHTA, CDR2 FQGNSA. This CDR3 is 13 amino acids long. The CDR3 loop is CASSSGALNEQFF. The CDR3 DNA reads TGTGCCAGCAGCTCCGGAGCACTCAATGAGCAGTTCTTC.

The chain carries TRBV2 and TRBJ2-5; 8 positions match TRBD1. Trimming at V came to 5 bases and at J to 5 bases, leaving 7 bases not matched to a gene. Looked up from germline, CDR1 is SNHLY and CDR2 is FYNNEI. The CDR3 sequence is 14 residues long. The CDR3 DNA reads TGTGCCAGCAGTAGACAGGGGCCGGGGGAGACCCAGTACTTC. Protein sequence: CASSRQGPGETQYF.

V usage is TRBV19 and J usage is TRBJ2-3; 9 positions agree with TRBD1. CDR1 and CDR2 (germline): LNHDA, SQIVND (reference sequence). V lost 5 bases to trimming and J lost 4 bases; unmatched junction nucleotides: 7. This CDR3 has 15 amino acids. The CDR3 DNA reads TGTGCCAGTAGTCCGGACAGGGGAGCGGCAGATACGCAGTATTTT. Translation gives CASSPDRGAADTQYF.